This T cell receptor beta chain was profiled in a study of cytomegalovirus exposure and HLA in healthy donors. With 60 Vbeta and 13 Jbeta primers, the PCR was carried out. Assay: immunoSEQ multiplex PCR; the TCRdb copy retains only in-frame clones and omits some. The sample carries around 200,000 clones, around 64% recorded once. The receptor's source is a man aged 35 to 55 in good health and CMV-seropositive. The sample consisted of PBMCs.

In DNA form, the CDR3 reads TGCGCCAGCAGCTTGGGACAGCTGGAGTCACCCCTCCACTTT. This gives the protein CASSLGQLESPLHF. The rearrangement joins TRBV5-1 to TRBJ1-6; tentatively, D is TRBD1 (5 bases). CDR1 is SGHRS, CDR2 YFSETQ, per germline. The CDR3 length is 14 residues. V shed 0 bases and J shed 10 bases, with 11 bases lying between them.